Listed below are T cell receptor beta chains from one sample, sequenced in a study of blood T cell repertoires in COVID-19. TCRdb's copy holds only in-frame clones and misses some; the assay was immunoSEQ multiplex PCR. This sample has about 670,000 clones, with approximately 90% found just once. The specimen was peripheral blood. These receptors originate from a young woman with acute or convalescent COVID-19. The CDR3 runs from the conserved cysteine through the conserved F or W. The D gene is left open where the match is weak. Clone size is shown for a subset of rows, as once, few, many or a class of expanded clone.

V gene: TRBV5-6
clone size: NA
D gene: TRBD1
J gene: TRBJ2-7
CDR3 protein: CASSLGIQGIDYEQYF
CDR3 DNA: TGTGCCAGCAGCTTGGGCATACAGGGGATAGACTACGAGCAGTACTTC

V gene: TRBV21-1
clone size: NA
D gene: NA
J gene: TRBJ2-7
CDR3 protein: CASSTSSDSVYEQYF
CDR3 DNA: TGTGCCAGCAGCACCTCCTCGGACAGTGTGTACGAGCAGTACTTC

V gene: TRBV6-5
clone size: once
D gene: TRBD1
J gene: TRBJ1-1
CDR3 protein: CASSRQGQGNTEAFF
CDR3 DNA: TGTGCCAGCAGCAGACAGGGCCAGGGAAACACTGAAGCTTTCTTT

V gene: TRBV2
clone size: NA
D gene: NA
J gene: TRBJ2-3
CDR3 protein: CASSEWVRVGDTQYF
CDR3 DNA: TGTGCCAGCAGTGAGTGGGTCAGGGTAGGAGATACGCAGTATTTT

V gene: TRBV3-1/TRBV3-2
clone size: NA
D gene: NA
J gene: TRBJ1-2
CDR3 protein: CASSQEQKYGYTF
CDR3 DNA: TGTGCCAGCAGCCAAGAACAGAAGTATGGCTACACCTTC

V gene: TRBV7-9
clone size: once
D gene: NA
J gene: TRBJ2-1
CDR3 protein: CASSLGEVQGSDEQFF
CDR3 DNA: TGTGCCAGCAGCTTAGGGGAAGTACAGGGCAGCGATGAGCAGTTCTTC

V gene: TRBV7-9
clone size: NA
D gene: NA
J gene: TRBJ1-2
CDR3 protein: CASSFFAEQGYTF
CDR3 DNA: TGTGCCAGCAGCTTTTTCGCCGAACAGGGCTACACCTTC

V gene: TRBV7-9
clone size: NA
D gene: NA
J gene: TRBJ1-2
CDR3 protein: CASSFLQAGGYTF
CDR3 DNA: TGTGCCAGCAGCTTTCTACAGGCGGGGGGCTACACCTTC

V gene: TRBV19
clone size: NA
D gene: TRBD1
J gene: TRBJ2-7
CDR3 protein: CASSPELRDRTYEQYF
CDR3 DNA: TGTGCCAGTAGTCCTGAGCTCCGGGACAGGACTTACGAGCAGTACTTC

V gene: TRBV30
clone size: NA
D gene: NA
J gene: TRBJ1-1
CDR3 protein: CAGLDRIYEAFF
CDR3 DNA: TGTGCCGGACTAGACAGGATATATGAAGCTTTCTTT

V gene: TRBV5-5
clone size: NA
D gene: NA
J gene: TRBJ1-5
CDR3 protein: CASSQYKSDRHQPQHF
CDR3 DNA: TGTGCCAGCAGCCAATACAAAAGCGACAGACATCAGCCCCAGCATTTT

V gene: TRBV7-3
clone size: once
D gene: NA
J gene: TRBJ2-2
CDR3 protein: CASSLIVNTGELFF
CDR3 DNA: TGTGCCAGCAGCTTAATCGTAAACACCGGGGAGCTGTTTTTT

V gene: TRBV27
clone size: NA
D gene: NA
J gene: TRBJ1-2
CDR3 protein: CASSPRGHYGYTF
CDR3 DNA: TGTGCCAGCAGTCCCAGGGGCCACTATGGCTACACCTTC

V gene: TRBV6-5
clone size: NA
D gene: NA
J gene: TRBJ2-7
CDR3 protein: CASMGGVSYEQYF
CDR3 DNA: TGTGCCAGCATGGGCGGGGTCTCCTACGAGCAGTACTTC

V gene: TRBV12-3/TRBV12-4
clone size: NA
D gene: NA
J gene: TRBJ1-2
CDR3 protein: CASSPNSAGLFTF
CDR3 DNA: TGTGCCAGCAGTCCCAACTCAGCAGGGCTTTTCACCTTC

V gene: TRBV4-3
clone size: NA
D gene: TRBD1
J gene: TRBJ2-7
CDR3 protein: CASSQDRGLAGQGVHEQYF
CDR3 DNA: TGCGCCAGCAGCCAAGATAGGGGGTTAGCGGGACAGGGGGTTCACGAGCAGTACTTC

V gene: TRBV7-8
clone size: NA
D gene: TRBD1
J gene: TRBJ2-5
CDR3 protein: CASSPRTGVETQYF
CDR3 DNA: TGTGCCAGCAGCCCGAGGACAGGGGTTGAGACCCAGTACTTC

V gene: TRBV6-2/TRBV6-3
clone size: NA
D gene: NA
J gene: TRBJ1-1
CDR3 protein: CASSNRVNTEAFF
CDR3 DNA: TGTGCCAGCAGTAACAGGGTGAACACTGAAGCTTTCTTT

V gene: TRBV25-1
clone size: NA
D gene: TRBD1
J gene: TRBJ2-7
CDR3 protein: CASSPMSTGDLYEQYF
CDR3 DNA: TGTGCCAGCTCCCCAATGAGTACAGGGGACCTCTACGAGCAGTACTTC

V gene: TRBV5-4
clone size: once
D gene: TRBD1
J gene: TRBJ1-1
CDR3 protein: CASSPSRTGGPTEAFF
CDR3 DNA: TGTGCCAGCAGTCCTTCCCGGACAGGGGGGCCCACTGAAGCTTTCTTT

V gene: TRBV29-1
clone size: NA
D gene: NA
J gene: TRBJ2-3
CDR3 protein: CSVEVDSQYF
CDR3 DNA: TGCAGCGTTGAAGTAGATTCGCAGTATTTT

V gene: TRBV19
clone size: NA
D gene: NA
J gene: TRBJ2-7
CDR3 protein: CASTPGGARTYEQYF
CDR3 DNA: TGTGCCAGTACCCCCGGAGGGGCCAGGACCTACGAGCAGTACTTC

V gene: TRBV2
clone size: NA
D gene: TRBD1
J gene: TRBJ1-5
CDR3 protein: CASRRTGDYYSNQPQHF
CDR3 DNA: TGTGCCAGCAGGCGGACAGGCGACTACTATAGCAATCAGCCCCAGCATTTT

V gene: TRBV19
clone size: NA
D gene: TRBD1
J gene: TRBJ1-5
CDR3 protein: CASHRGADIINQPQHF
CDR3 DNA: TGTGCCAGCCACAGGGGGGCGGACATAATTAATCAGCCCCAGCATTTT

V gene: TRBV2
clone size: NA
D gene: TRBD1
J gene: TRBJ2-7
CDR3 protein: CASTGQGAREQYF
CDR3 DNA: TGTGCCAGCACGGGACAGGGGGCGCGCGAGCAGTACTTC

V gene: TRBV19
clone size: NA
D gene: NA
J gene: TRBJ1-1
CDR3 protein: CASTAGDTEAFF
CDR3 DNA: TGTGCCAGTACGGCAGGGGACACTGAAGCTTTCTTT

V gene: TRBV6-5
clone size: NA
D gene: TRBD1
J gene: TRBJ1-2
CDR3 protein: CASKKPGQQWGGYTF
CDR3 DNA: TGTGCCAGCAAGAAACCGGGACAGCAATGGGGTGGCTACACCTTC

V gene: TRBV3-1/TRBV3-2
clone size: NA
D gene: TRBD2
J gene: TRBJ2-3
CDR3 protein: CASSQEWRTSPMDTQYF
CDR3 DNA: TGTGCCAGCAGCCAAGAGTGGCGGACTAGCCCGATGGATACGCAGTATTTT

V gene: TRBV19
clone size: NA
D gene: NA
J gene: TRBJ2-6
CDR3 protein: CASSSSSPGANVLTF
CDR3 DNA: TGTGCCAGTTCATCTAGCAGCCCTGGGGCCAACGTCCTGACTTTC

V gene: TRBV5-3
clone size: NA
D gene: TRBD1
J gene: TRBJ1-2
CDR3 protein: CARSSPPGQVNYGYTF
CDR3 DNA: TGTGCCAGAAGCAGTCCCCCGGGACAGGTAAACTATGGCTACACCTTC

V gene: TRBV7-7
clone size: NA
D gene: TRBD2
J gene: TRBJ2-7
CDR3 protein: CASSLAREGEQYF
CDR3 DNA: TGTGCCAGCAGCTTAGCTAGGGAGGGCGAGCAGTACTTC

V gene: TRBV15
clone size: NA
D gene: NA
J gene: TRBJ1-1
CDR3 protein: CATSPSREGEAFF
CDR3 DNA: TGTGCCACCAGTCCTTCCAGGGAGGGTGAAGCTTTCTTT

V gene: TRBV25-1
clone size: NA
D gene: NA
J gene: TRBJ2-7
CDR3 protein: CASSERAGEYEQYF
CDR3 DNA: TGTGCCAGCAGTGAACGGGCAGGGGAGTACGAGCAGTACTTC

V gene: TRBV12-3/TRBV12-4
clone size: NA
D gene: NA
J gene: TRBJ1-2
CDR3 protein: CASRDSLNYGYTF
CDR3 DNA: TGTGCCAGCAGGGACAGCCTAAACTATGGCTACACCTTC

V gene: TRBV6-2/TRBV6-3
clone size: NA
D gene: TRBD1
J gene: TRBJ1-4
CDR3 protein: CASSYHKDRATNEKLFF
CDR3 DNA: TGTGCCAGCAGTTACCATAAAGACAGGGCAACTAATGAAAAACTGTTTTTT

V gene: TRBV10-3
clone size: NA
D gene: TRBD2
J gene: TRBJ2-1
CDR3 protein: CAISARGDLGNEQFF
CDR3 DNA: TGTGCCATCAGTGCACGGGGGGATTTGGGAAATGAGCAGTTCTTC

V gene: TRBV6-1
clone size: once
D gene: TRBD1
J gene: TRBJ1-2
CDR3 protein: CASSEIMWDRPRYGYTF
CDR3 DNA: TGTGCCAGCAGTGAAATAATGTGGGACAGGCCCCGCTATGGCTACACCTTC

V gene: TRBV11-3
clone size: NA
D gene: TRBD1
J gene: TRBJ1-2
CDR3 protein: CASSLLAGGCYGYTF
CDR3 DNA: TGTGCCAGCAGCTTATTAGCAGGGGGATGCTATGGCTACACCTTC

V gene: TRBV5-5
clone size: NA
D gene: NA
J gene: TRBJ2-7
CDR3 protein: CASSSQIYEQYF
CDR3 DNA: TGTGCCAGCAGCTCACAAATCTACGAGCAGTACTTC

V gene: TRBV6-5
clone size: NA
D gene: NA
J gene: TRBJ1-2
CDR3 protein: CASFPVTATYGYTF
CDR3 DNA: TGTGCCAGCTTTCCCGTGACAGCGACTTATGGCTACACCTTC

V gene: TRBV7-8
clone size: NA
D gene: TRBD1
J gene: TRBJ1-1
CDR3 protein: CASSPRGQGSTEAFF
CDR3 DNA: TGTGCCAGCAGCCCCCGGGGACAGGGCAGCACTGAAGCTTTCTTT

V gene: TRBV6-6
clone size: NA
D gene: NA
J gene: TRBJ1-4
CDR3 protein: CASSYLGRLDEKLFF
CDR3 DNA: TGTGCCAGCAGTTACTTAGGGAGGTTAGATGAAAAACTGTTTTTT

V gene: TRBV6-5
clone size: NA
D gene: NA
J gene: TRBJ1-5
CDR3 protein: CASRQAINQPQHF
CDR3 DNA: TGTGCCAGCCGGCAGGCCATCAATCAGCCCCAGCATTTT

V gene: TRBV24-1
clone size: NA
D gene: TRBD1
J gene: TRBJ2-7
CDR3 protein: CATSTGVRDEQYF
CDR3 DNA: TGTGCCACCAGTACAGGGGTCCGGGACGAGCAGTACTTC

V gene: TRBV7-8
clone size: NA
D gene: NA
J gene: TRBJ2-3
CDR3 protein: CASSLSGARDTQYF
CDR3 DNA: TGTGCCAGCAGCTTGTCAGGGGCCCGGGATACGCAGTATTTT

V gene: TRBV12-3/TRBV12-4
clone size: NA
D gene: NA
J gene: TRBJ1-2
CDR3 protein: CASTQVGVSGYTF
CDR3 DNA: TGTGCCAGCACCCAGGTAGGGGTGAGTGGCTACACCTTC

V gene: TRBV25-1
clone size: NA
D gene: TRBD1
J gene: TRBJ1-3
CDR3 protein: CASSDMGQSFSGNTIYF
CDR3 DNA: TGTGCCAGCAGTGATATGGGACAGAGTTTCTCTGGAAACACCATATATTTT

V gene: TRBV20-1
clone size: few
D gene: NA
J gene: TRBJ1-5
CDR3 protein: CSASSWGGAAGAQHF
CDR3 DNA: TGCAGTGCTAGTTCATGGGGAGGGGCCGCTGGGGCCCAGCATTTT

V gene: TRBV2
clone size: NA
D gene: NA
J gene: TRBJ1-2
CDR3 protein: CASSEAVEGFYGYTF
CDR3 DNA: TGTGCCAGCAGTGAAGCGGTGGAGGGCTTCTATGGCTACACCTTC

V gene: TRBV7-9
clone size: NA
D gene: NA
J gene: TRBJ1-5
CDR3 protein: CASSLGGVQPQHF
CDR3 DNA: TGTGCCAGCAGCTTAGGTGGAGTCCAGCCCCAGCATTTT

V gene: TRBV9
clone size: once
D gene: TRBD1
J gene: TRBJ1-1
CDR3 protein: CASSASGQAPAEAFF
CDR3 DNA: TGTGCCAGCAGCGCCTCGGGACAGGCCCCGGCTGAAGCTTTCTTT

V gene: TRBV6-5
clone size: NA
D gene: NA
J gene: TRBJ2-7
CDR3 protein: CASAGEGSYEQYF
CDR3 DNA: TGTGCCAGCGCAGGGGAGGGGTCCTACGAGCAGTACTTC

V gene: TRBV19
clone size: NA
D gene: NA
J gene: TRBJ2-2
CDR3 protein: CATRRRGTVDTGELFF
CDR3 DNA: TGTGCCACCCGAAGGAGGGGGACAGTTGACACCGGGGAGCTGTTTTTT

V gene: TRBV13
clone size: NA
D gene: TRBD1
J gene: TRBJ2-7
CDR3 protein: CASSLGLSGQGGYEQYF
CDR3 DNA: TGTGCCAGCAGCTTAGGCTTATCGGGACAGGGTGGCTACGAGCAGTACTTC